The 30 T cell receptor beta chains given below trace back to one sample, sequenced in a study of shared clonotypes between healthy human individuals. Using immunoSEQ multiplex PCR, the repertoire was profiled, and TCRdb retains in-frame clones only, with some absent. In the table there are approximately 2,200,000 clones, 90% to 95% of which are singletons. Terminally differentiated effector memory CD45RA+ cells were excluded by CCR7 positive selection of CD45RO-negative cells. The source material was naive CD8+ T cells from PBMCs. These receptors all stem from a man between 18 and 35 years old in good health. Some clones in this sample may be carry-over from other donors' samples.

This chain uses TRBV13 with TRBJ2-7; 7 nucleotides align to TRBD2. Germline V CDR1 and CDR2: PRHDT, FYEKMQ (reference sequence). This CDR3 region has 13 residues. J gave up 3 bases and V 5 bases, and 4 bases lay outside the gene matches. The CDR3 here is CASSRGLGYEQYF. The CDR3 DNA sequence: TGTGCCAGCAGCCGCGGACTAGGCTACGAGCAGTACTTC.

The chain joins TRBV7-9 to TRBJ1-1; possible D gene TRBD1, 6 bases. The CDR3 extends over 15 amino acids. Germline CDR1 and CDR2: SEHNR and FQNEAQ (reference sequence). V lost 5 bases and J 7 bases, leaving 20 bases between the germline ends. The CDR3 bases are TGTGCCAGCAGCCAAAGCAAAGGGGGAGCGGGTGAAGCTTTCTTT. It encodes CASSQSKGGAGEAFF.

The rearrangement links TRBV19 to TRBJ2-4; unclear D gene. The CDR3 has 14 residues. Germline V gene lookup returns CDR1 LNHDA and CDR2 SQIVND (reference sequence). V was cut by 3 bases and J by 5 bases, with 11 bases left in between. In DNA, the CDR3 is TGTGCCAGTAGTATCTTGGTATTCCAAAACATTCAGTACTTC. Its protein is CASSILVFQNIQYF.

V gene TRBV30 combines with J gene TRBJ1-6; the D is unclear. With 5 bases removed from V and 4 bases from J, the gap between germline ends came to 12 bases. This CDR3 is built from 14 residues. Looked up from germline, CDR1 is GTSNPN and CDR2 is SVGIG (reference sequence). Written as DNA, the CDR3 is TGTGCCTGGGGGCAGGTCCTTTATAATTCACCCCTCCACTTT. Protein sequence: CAWGQVLYNSPLHF.

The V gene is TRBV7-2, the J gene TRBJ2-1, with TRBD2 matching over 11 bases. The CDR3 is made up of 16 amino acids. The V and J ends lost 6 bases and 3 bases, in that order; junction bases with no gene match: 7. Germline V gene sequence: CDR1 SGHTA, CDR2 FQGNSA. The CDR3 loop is CASRPKLAGVYNEQFF. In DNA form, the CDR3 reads TGTGCCAGCAGACCTAAACTAGCGGGGGTCTACAATGAGCAGTTCTTC.

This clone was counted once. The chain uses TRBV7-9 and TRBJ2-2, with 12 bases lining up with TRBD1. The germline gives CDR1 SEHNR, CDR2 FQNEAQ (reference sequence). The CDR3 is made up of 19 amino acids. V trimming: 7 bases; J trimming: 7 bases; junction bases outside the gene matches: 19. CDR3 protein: CASTGRTSWDRGLGGELFF. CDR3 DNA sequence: TGTGCCAGCACCGGAAGGACGAGTTGGGACAGGGGGCTCGGCGGGGAGCTGTTTTTT.

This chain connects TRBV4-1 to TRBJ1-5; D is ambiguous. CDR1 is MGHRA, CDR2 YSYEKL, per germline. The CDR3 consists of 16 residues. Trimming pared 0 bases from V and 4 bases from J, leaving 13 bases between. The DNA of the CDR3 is TGCGCCAGCAGCCAAGAAGGTTACGGAAGAAATCAGCCCCAGCATTTT. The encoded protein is CASSQEGYGRNQPQHF.

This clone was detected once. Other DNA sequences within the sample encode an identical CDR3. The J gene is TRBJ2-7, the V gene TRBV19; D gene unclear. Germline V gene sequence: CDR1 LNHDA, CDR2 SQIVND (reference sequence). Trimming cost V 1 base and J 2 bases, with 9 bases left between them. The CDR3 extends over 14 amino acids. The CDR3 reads CASSIGTDTYEQYF. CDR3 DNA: TGTGCCAGTAGTATAGGTACGGATACCTACGAGCAGTACTTC.

This CDR3 is CASRSPGGNYEQYF. The CDR3 region has the DNA TGCGCCAGCAGGTCTCCAGGGGGCAACTACGAGCAGTACTTC. V is TRBV5-1 and J is TRBJ2-7; 8 bases are a match to TRBD1. The CDR3 has 14 amino acids. The J segment lost 3 bases and the V segment lost 5 bases, leaving 7 bases of the junction unmatched. The V gene's germline CDR1 is SGHRS and CDR2 YFSETQ.

The CDR3 DNA reads TGCAGCGTTGAAGATCAAGCACAGAGCTACGAGCAGTACTTC. Its protein is CSVEDQAQSYEQYF. This chain connects TRBV29-1 to TRBJ2-7; D gene ambiguous. Trimming left V 0 bases short and J 3 bases short, with 12 bases between. The germline V gene encodes CDR1 SQVTM and CDR2 ANQGSEA. This CDR3 has 14 amino acids.

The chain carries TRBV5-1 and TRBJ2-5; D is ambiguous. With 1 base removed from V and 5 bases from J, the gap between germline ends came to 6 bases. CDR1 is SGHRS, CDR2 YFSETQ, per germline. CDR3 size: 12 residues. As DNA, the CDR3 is TGCGCCAGCAGCTTGTCAATCGAGACCCAGTACTTC. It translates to CASSLSIETQYF.

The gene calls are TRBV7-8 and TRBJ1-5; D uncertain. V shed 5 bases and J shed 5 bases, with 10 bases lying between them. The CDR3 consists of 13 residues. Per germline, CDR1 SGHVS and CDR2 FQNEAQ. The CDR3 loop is CASSETWHQPQHF. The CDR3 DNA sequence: TGTGCCAGCAGCGAGACTTGGCATCAGCCCCAGCATTTT.

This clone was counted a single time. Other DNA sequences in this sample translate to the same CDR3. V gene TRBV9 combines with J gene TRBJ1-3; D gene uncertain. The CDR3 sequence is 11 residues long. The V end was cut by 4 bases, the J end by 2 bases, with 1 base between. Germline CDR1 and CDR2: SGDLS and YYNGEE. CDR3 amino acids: CASSPGNTIYF. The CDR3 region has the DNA TGTGCCAGCAGCCCTGGAAACACCATATATTTT.

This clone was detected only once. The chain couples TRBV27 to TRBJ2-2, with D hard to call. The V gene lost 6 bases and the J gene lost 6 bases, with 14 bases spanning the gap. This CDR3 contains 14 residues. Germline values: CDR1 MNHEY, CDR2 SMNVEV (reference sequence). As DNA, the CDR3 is TGTGCCAGCAGAGACCGAGGTTTTGCCGGGGAGCTGTTTTTT. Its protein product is CASRDRGFAGELFF.

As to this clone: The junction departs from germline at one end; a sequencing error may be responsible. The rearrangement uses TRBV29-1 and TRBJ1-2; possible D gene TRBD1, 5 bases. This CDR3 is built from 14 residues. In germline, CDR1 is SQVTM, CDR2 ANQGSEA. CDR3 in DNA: TGCAGCGTTGTGGACGGACAAGTAACCTATGGCTGCACCTTC. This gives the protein CSVVDGQVTYGCTF.

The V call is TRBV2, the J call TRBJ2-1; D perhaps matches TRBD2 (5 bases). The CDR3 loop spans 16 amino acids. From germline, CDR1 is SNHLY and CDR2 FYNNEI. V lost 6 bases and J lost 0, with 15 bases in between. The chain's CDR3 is CASRFAGRSSYNEQFF. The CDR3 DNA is TGTGCCAGCAGATTTGCGGGCCGAAGCTCCTACAATGAGCAGTTCTTC.

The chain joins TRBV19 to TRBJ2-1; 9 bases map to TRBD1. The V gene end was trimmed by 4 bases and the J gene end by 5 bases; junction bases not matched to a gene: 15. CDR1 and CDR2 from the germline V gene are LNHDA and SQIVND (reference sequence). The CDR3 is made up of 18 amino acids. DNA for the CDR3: TGTGCCAGTAGTACCCCCTCCCGGACAGGGGTAGTGGACAATGAGCAGTTCTTC. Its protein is CASSTPSRTGVVDNEQFF.

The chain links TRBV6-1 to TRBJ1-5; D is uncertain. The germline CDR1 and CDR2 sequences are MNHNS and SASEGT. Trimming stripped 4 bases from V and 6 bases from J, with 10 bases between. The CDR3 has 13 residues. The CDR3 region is CASSAWGGQPQHF. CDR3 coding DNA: TGTGCCAGCAGTGCCTGGGGTGGTCAGCCCCAGCATTTT.

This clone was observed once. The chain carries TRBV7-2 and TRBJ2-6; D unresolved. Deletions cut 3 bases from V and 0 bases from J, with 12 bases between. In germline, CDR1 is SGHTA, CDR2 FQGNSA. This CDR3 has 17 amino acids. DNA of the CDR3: TGTGCCAGCAGCTTGGTCGTCGTACTCTCTGGGGCCAACGTCCTGACTTTC. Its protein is CASSLVVVLSGANVLTF.

The CDR3 sequence is CASSLRPTGTSSGNTIYF. For the CDR3, the DNA is TGCGCCAGCAGCCTACGCCCGACAGGGACGAGCTCTGGAAACACCATATATTTT. This chain joins TRBV5-1 and TRBJ1-3; 7 positions agree with TRBD1. This CDR3 region has 18 residues. J gave up 0 bases and V 4 bases, and 13 bases lay outside the gene matches. From germline, CDR1 is SGHRS and CDR2 YFSETQ. The whole variable domain, filled in from reference TRBV5-1 and TRBJ1-3, reads KAGVTQTPRYLIKTRGQQVTLSCSPISGHRSVSWYQQTPGQGLQFLFEYFSETQRNKGNFPGRFSGRQFSNSRSEMNVSTLELGDSALYLCASSLRPTGTSSGNTIYFGEGSWLTVV.

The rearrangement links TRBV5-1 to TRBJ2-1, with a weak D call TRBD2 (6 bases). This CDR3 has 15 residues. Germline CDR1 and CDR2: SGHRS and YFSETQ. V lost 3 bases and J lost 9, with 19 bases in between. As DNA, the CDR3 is TGCGCCAGCAGCTCCACAAGGGAGGCTCAGACTGAGCAGTTCTTC. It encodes CASSSTREAQTEQFF.

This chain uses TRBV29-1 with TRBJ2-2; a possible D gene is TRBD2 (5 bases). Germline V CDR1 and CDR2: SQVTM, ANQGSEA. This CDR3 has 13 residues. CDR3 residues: CSASGRNTGELFF. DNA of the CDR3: TGCAGTGCATCGGGGAGGAACACCGGGGAGCTGTTTTTT.

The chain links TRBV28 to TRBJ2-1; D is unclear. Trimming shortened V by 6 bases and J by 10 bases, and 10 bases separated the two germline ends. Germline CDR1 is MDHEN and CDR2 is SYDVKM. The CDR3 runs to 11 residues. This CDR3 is CASRRSSEQFF. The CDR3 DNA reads TGTGCCAGCAGGCGCTCTTCGGAGCAGTTCTTC.

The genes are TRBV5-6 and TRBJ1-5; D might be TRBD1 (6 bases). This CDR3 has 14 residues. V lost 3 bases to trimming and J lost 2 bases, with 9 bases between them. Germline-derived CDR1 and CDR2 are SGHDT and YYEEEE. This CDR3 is CASSSGVGNQPQHF. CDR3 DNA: TGTGCCAGCAGCTCAGGGGTGGGCAATCAGCCCCAGCATTTT. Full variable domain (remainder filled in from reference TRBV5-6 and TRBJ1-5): DAGVTQSPTHLIKTRGQQVTLRCSPKSGHDTVSWYQQALGQGPQFIFQYYEEEERQRGNFPDRFSGHQFPNYSSELNVNALLLGDSALYLCASSSGVGNQPQHFGDGTRLSIL.

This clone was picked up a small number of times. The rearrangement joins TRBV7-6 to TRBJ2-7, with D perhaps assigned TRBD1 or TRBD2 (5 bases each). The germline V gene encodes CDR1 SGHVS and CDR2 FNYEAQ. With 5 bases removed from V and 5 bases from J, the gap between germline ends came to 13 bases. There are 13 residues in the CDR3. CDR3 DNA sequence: TGTGCCAGCAGCCCCTCAGGGACCCACGAGCAGTACTTC. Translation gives CASSPSGTHEQYF.

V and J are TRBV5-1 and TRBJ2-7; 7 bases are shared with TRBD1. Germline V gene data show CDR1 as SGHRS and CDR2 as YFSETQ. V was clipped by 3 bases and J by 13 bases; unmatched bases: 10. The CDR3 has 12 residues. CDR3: CASSSTGDRLYF. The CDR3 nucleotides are TGCGCCAGCAGCTCCACAGGGGATCGCCTATACTTC.

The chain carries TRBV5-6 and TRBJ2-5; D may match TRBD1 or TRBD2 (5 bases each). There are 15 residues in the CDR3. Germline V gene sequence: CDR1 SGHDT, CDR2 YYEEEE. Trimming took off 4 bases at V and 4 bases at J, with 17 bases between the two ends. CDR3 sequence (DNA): TGTGCCAGCAGCGTGGGACCGTCACTCGGAGAGACCCAGTACTTC. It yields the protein CASSVGPSLGETQYF.

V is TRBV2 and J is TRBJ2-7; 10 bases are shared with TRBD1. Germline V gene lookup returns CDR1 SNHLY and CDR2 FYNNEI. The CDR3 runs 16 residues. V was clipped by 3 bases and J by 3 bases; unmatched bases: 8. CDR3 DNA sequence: TGTGCCAGCAGTGATTTGGGAGGGACAGGGGTCTACGAGCAGTACTTC. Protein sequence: CASSDLGGTGVYEQYF.

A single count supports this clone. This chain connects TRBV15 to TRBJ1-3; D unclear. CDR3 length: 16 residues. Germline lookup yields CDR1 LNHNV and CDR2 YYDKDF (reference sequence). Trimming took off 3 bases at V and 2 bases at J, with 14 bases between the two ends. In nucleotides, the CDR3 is TGTGCCACCAGCAGGAGAAACGGACCTCCTGGAAACACCATATATTTT. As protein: CATSRRNGPPGNTIYF.

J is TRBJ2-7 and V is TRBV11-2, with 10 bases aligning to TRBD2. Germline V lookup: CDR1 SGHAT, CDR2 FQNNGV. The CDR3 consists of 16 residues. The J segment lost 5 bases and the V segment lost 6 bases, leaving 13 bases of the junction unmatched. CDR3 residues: CASSRAGLAGVDEQYF. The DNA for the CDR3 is TGTGCCAGCAGTCGTGCTGGGCTAGCGGGAGTAGACGAGCAGTACTTC.